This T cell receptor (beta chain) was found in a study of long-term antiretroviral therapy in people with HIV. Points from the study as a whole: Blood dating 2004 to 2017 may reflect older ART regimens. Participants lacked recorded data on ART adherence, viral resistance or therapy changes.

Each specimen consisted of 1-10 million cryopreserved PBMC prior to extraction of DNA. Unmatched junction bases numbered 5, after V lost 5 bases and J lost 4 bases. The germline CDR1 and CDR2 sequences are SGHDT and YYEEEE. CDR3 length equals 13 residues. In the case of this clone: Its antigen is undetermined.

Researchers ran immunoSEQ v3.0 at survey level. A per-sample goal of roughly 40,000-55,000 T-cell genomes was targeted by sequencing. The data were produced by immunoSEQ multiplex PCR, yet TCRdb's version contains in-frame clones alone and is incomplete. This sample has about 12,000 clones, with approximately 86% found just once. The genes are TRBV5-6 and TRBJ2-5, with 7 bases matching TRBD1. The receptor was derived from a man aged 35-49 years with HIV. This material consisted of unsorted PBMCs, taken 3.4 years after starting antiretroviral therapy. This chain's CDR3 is CASRGDRVETQYF. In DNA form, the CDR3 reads TGTGCCAGCAGGGGTGACAGGGTAGAGACCCAGTACTTC.